This T cell receptor beta chain was sequenced during a study of blood T cell repertoires in COVID-19. Study-level background: Sources were T cells, B-cell-depleted T cells, or PBMCs; the material itself was cDNA or gDNA.

Germline V gene lookup returns CDR1 SGHRS and CDR2 YFSETQ. V was pared by 0 bases and J by 4 bases, with 10 bases between. The CDR3 runs to 14 residues. Measured with immunoSEQ multiplex PCR; TCRdb has only the in-frame clones, and not every one. This sample has around 250,000 clones, with about nine tenths found just once. The chain recombines TRBV5-1 with TRBJ1-1, with D perhaps matching TRBD1 (6 bases). The receptor was derived from a young woman with acute COVID-19. The sample comprised PBMCs or T cells enriched from blood (not recorded which). CDR3 protein: CASSLDRAVTEAFF. The CDR3 nucleotides read TGCGCCAGCAGCTTGGACAGGGCCGTCACTGAAGCTTTCTTT. Variable domain in full (rest from reference TRBV5-1 and TRBJ1-1): KAGVTQTPRYLIKTRGQQVTLSCSPISGHRSVSWYQQTPGQGLQFLFEYFSETQRNKGNFPGRFSGRQFSNSRSEMNVSTLELGDSALYLCASSLDRAVTEAFFGQGTRLTVV.